This T cell receptor beta chain was recovered during a study of blood T cell repertoires in COVID-19. CDR3 length: 14 residues. Trimming took 10 bases from V and 5 from J, leaving 20 bases between them. Germline-derived CDR1 and CDR2 are MNHEY and SMNVEV (reference sequence). TCRdb's table, derived via immunoSEQ multiplex PCR, lists solely in-frame clones and lacks some. Of 290,000 or so clones in the sample, roughly 85% are singletons; the top ten hold around 5%. The J gene is TRBJ1-1, the V gene TRBV27; D is undetermined. What was sequenced was PBMCs or T cells enriched from blood (not recorded which). This receptor was identified in a man between 35 and 55 years old who had been exposed to COVID-19. CDR3 nucleotide sequence: TGTGCCACTCATCCTTTTCCGGGGTTGACTGAAGCTTTCTTT. Amino acid sequence: CATHPFPGLTEAFF.